This T cell receptor (beta chain) is drawn from a study of blood T cell repertoires in COVID-19. On the study more broadly: Specimens from acute and convalescent COVID-19 originated in the United States, Italy and Spain.

This CDR3 region has 15 residues. The germline V gene has CDR1 LGHNA and CDR2 YSLEER. V was clipped by 2 bases and J by 6 bases; unmatched bases: 6. Some clones are missing from TCRdb's copy, which holds only in-frame ones; the method was immunoSEQ multiplex PCR. The sample has some 100,000 clones, about nine tenths seen once. The chain joins TRBV4-3 to TRBJ2-2, with TRBD1 identical over 7 bases. The source material was peripheral blood. The clonotype comes from a human donor with active COVID-19. The donor label of this sample is uncertain. CDR3 coding DNA: TGCGCCAGCAGCCAAAACAGGGGCGCCTCCGGGGAGCTGTTTTTT. Translating gives CASSQNRGASGELFF.